These 24 T cell receptor beta chains originate from one sample sequenced in a study of blood T cell repertoires in COVID-19. The protocol was immunoSEQ multiplex PCR, while the TCRdb copy is restricted to in-frame clones and leaves out a portion. The data hold under 200,000 clones, with 84% observed a single time. Sequencing input: PBMCs or T cells enriched from blood (not recorded which). The receptor source for this set is a man aged 50 to 60 who had recovered from COVID-19.

In this sample, this clone turned up many times. The chain has TRBV7-2 and TRBJ1-1; D is uncertain. In germline, CDR1 is SGHTA, CDR2 FQGNSA. The CDR3 totals 15 residues. Trimming took 5 bases from V and 3 from J, leaving 16 bases between them. The CDR3 reads CASSEDPGSDTEAFF. The DNA for the CDR3 is TGTGCCAGCAGCGAAGACCCGGGGAGTGACACTGAAGCTTTCTTT. The whole variable domain, filled in from reference TRBV7-2 and TRBJ1-1, reads GAGVSQSPSNKVTEKGKDVELRCDPISGHTALYWYRQSLGQGLEFLIYFQGNSAPDKSGLPSDRFSAERTGGSVSTLTIQRTQQEDSAVYLCASSEDPGSDTEAFFGQGTRLTVV.

The chain has TRBV7-8 and TRBJ1-1, with D tentatively TRBD1 (6 bases). CDR3 length: 15 amino acids. The ends were cut back, 2 bases at V and 0 bases at J, with 10 bases in the middle. The germline gives CDR1 SGHVS, CDR2 FQNEAQ. The CDR3 loop reads CASSLMGALNTEAFF. CDR3 DNA sequence: TGTGCCAGCAGCTTAATGGGGGCACTGAACACTGAAGCTTTCTTT.

The rearrangement joins TRBV3-1 (or the pseudogene TRBV3-2) to TRBJ2-1; 13 bases map to TRBD2. The germline V gene encodes CDR1 LGHDT and CDR2 YNNKEL (reference sequence). Trimming took 0 bases from V and 9 from J; bases not matched to a gene: 20. The length of the CDR3 is 21 residues. Here the CDR3 DNA reads TGTGCCAGCAGCCAAGACAGGTGGGGGACTAGCGGGGAAACTAGACGGATTGAGCAGTTCTTC. Translating it yields CASSQDRWGTSGETRRIEQFF.

This clone was recorded a few times. The CDR3 bases are TGTGCCACCAGCCCCGAAAACGGAGGGGATGGCTACACCTTC. This gives the protein CATSPENGGDGYTF. V usage is TRBV15 and J usage is TRBJ1-2, with D perhaps TRBD1 (5 bases). Germline CDR1 is LNHNV and CDR2 is YYDKDF (reference sequence). This CDR3 is built from 14 residues. Trimming removed 5 bases from V and 6 bases from J, with 16 bases in between.

This chain connects TRBV27 to TRBJ2-7; a possible D gene is TRBD2 (5 bases). CDR1 is MNHEY and CDR2 is SMNVEV in the germline V gene (reference sequence). The CDR3 is 15 amino acids. The V end was cut by 5 bases, the J end by 1 base, with 15 bases between. CDR3 sequence reads: CASSPLPAGSYEQYF. The CDR3 DNA is TGTGCCAGCAGTCCCCTCCCGGCGGGTTCCTACGAGCAGTACTTC.

The genes are TRBV7-6 and TRBJ2-3; 12 bases map to TRBD2. With V trimmed by 8 bases and J by 1 base, 7 bases remained unmatched. This CDR3 has 16 amino acids. Germline V gives CDR1 SGHVS, CDR2 FNYEAQ. This chain's CDR3 is CASRRLAGAGTDTQYF. The CDR3 coding sequence is TGTGCCAGCCGTAGACTAGCGGGGGCCGGCACAGATACGCAGTATTTT.

The V gene is TRBV29-1, the J gene TRBJ1-1, with 7 bases matching TRBD1. J gave up 1 base and V 5 bases, and 1 base lay outside the gene matches. CDR3 length equals 12 residues. In germline, CDR1 is SQVTM, CDR2 ANQGSEA. The DNA of the CDR3 is TGCAGCGTTAGGACAGGGAACACTGAAGCTTTCTTT. Translating gives CSVRTGNTEAFF.

The V and J genes are TRBV3-1 (or the pseudogene TRBV3-2) and TRBJ1-1; D gene ambiguous. Germline V gives CDR1 LGHDT, CDR2 YNNKEL (reference sequence). V was cut by 2 bases and J by 4 bases, with 8 bases left in between. This CDR3 is 13 amino acids long. The CDR3 spells CASSQTAVTEAFF. The CDR3 DNA is TGTGCCAGCAGCCAAACGGCGGTCACTGAAGCTTTCTTT.

This chain uses TRBV4-2 with TRBJ1-1, with D possibly matching TRBD1 (5 bases). The V gene's germline CDR1 is LGHNA and CDR2 YNFKEQ. Trimming cost V 5 bases and J 1 base, with 11 bases left between them. CDR3 length: 14 amino acids. The CDR3 DNA reads TGTGCCAGCAGCTACGGGACTGAGAACACTGAAGCTTTCTTT. It translates to CASSYGTENTEAFF.

This clone has a handful of counts. V is TRBV19 and J is TRBJ1-6; no clear D gene. Germline CDR1 LNHDA, CDR2 SQIVND (reference sequence). The CDR3 length is 13 residues. The germline V and J ends were trimmed by 4 bases and 7 bases, with 8 bases remaining between them. In DNA, the CDR3 is TGTGCCAGTAGTACCACGGGGAATTCACCCCTCCACTTT. Translating gives CASSTTGNSPLHF.

The chain uses TRBV10-2 and TRBJ1-2; no reliable D call. Germline V gene data show CDR1 as WSHSY and CDR2 as SAAADI. Trimming removed 4 bases at V and 4 bases at J, with 7 bases between. The CDR3 is 12 residues long. CDR3 DNA: TGCGCCAGCAGTGGGACTGGCTATGGCTACACCTTC. It encodes CASSGTGYGYTF.

The rearrangement links TRBV29-1 to TRBJ2-7, with 8 positions matching TRBD1. Looked up from germline, CDR1 is SQVTM and CDR2 is ANQGSEA. The CDR3 consists of 12 residues. The V gene end was trimmed by 4 bases and the J gene end by 4 bases; junction bases not matched to a gene: 3. The CDR3 nucleotides read TGCAGCGTTGCGAGACAGGGGTACGAGCAGTACTTC. This gives the protein CSVARQGYEQYF.

This clone was found a few times. The chain recombines TRBV2 with TRBJ2-3, with 16 bases matching TRBD2. V was pared by 7 bases and J by 3 bases, with 10 bases of the junction left unmatched. The CDR3 loop spans 18 amino acids. Germline values: CDR1 SNHLY, CDR2 FYNNEI. The chain's CDR3 is CASNRGTSGGAGTDTQYF. In DNA form, the CDR3 reads TGTGCCAGCAATCGTGGGACTAGCGGGGGGGCCGGGACAGATACGCAGTATTTT. The full variable domain, its missing parts supplied by reference TRBV2 and TRBJ2-3, is EPEVTQTPSHQVTQMGQEVILRCVPISNHLYFYWYRQILGQKVEFLVSFYNNEISEKSEIFDDQFSVERPDGSNFTLKIRSTKLEDSAMYFCASNRGTSGGAGTDTQYFGPGTRLTVL.

The chain employs TRBV18 and TRBJ1-1, with D possibly TRBD1 on 5 matching bases. The CDR3 consists of 15 residues. V shed 3 bases and J shed 1 base, with 12 bases lying between them. Germline assignment: CDR1 KGHSH and CDR2 LQKENI. DNA for the CDR3: TGTGCCAGCTCACCGATTATAACAGGGAACACTGAAGCTTTCTTT. Its translation is CASSPIITGNTEAFF.

This rearrangement joins TRBV2 to TRBJ1-1; D gene ambiguous. The CDR3 is 13 residues long. CDR1 is SNHLY and CDR2 is FYNNEI in the germline V gene. Trimming removed 7 bases at V and 3 bases at J, with 12 bases between. The CDR3 spells CASTFTADTEAFF. The CDR3 DNA sequence: TGTGCCAGCACCTTTACGGCGGACACTGAAGCTTTCTTT.

CDR3 coding DNA: TGCGCCAGCAGCTGGACAGGGGGCGATGGAAACACCATATATTTT. Residues: CASSWTGGDGNTIYF. This rearrangement joins TRBV5-1 to TRBJ1-3, with 11 bases matching TRBD1. Germline values: CDR1 SGHRS, CDR2 YFSETQ. Trimming removed 3 bases from V and 3 bases from J; junction bases left unmatched: 2. The CDR3 runs 15 residues. Full variable domain (rest looked up from reference TRBV5-1 and TRBJ1-3): KAGVTQTPRYLIKTRGQQVTLSCSPISGHRSVSWYQQTPGQGLQFLFEYFSETQRNKGNFPGRFSGRQFSNSRSEMNVSTLELGDSALYLCASSWTGGDGNTIYFGEGSWLTVV.

This rearrangement joins TRBV18 to TRBJ1-1, with D hard to call. In germline, CDR1 is KGHSH, CDR2 LQKENI. There are 13 residues in the CDR3. The V and J ends lost 1 base and 1 base respectively, with 4 bases between them. The CDR3 loop is CASSPLQNTEAFF. CDR3 nucleotide sequence: TGTGCCAGCTCACCACTCCAGAACACTGAAGCTTTCTTT. The full variable domain, with the rest looked up from reference TRBV18 and TRBJ1-1, is NAGVMQNPRHLVRRRGQEARLRCSPMKGHSHVYWYRQLPEEGLKFMVYLQKENIIDESGMPKERFSAEFPKEGPSILRIQQVVRGDSAAYFCASSPLQNTEAFFGQGTRLTVV.

The rearrangement links TRBV19 to TRBJ2-1, with D unresolved. CDR1 and CDR2 from the germline V gene are LNHDA and SQIVND (reference sequence). Trimming removed 3 bases from V and 6 bases from J, with 9 bases in between. CDR3 length equals 13 residues. DNA for the CDR3: TGTGCCAGTAGTATTAACCTCGGCAATGAGCAGTTCTTC. Protein: CASSINLGNEQFF.

V is TRBV11-3 and J is TRBJ2-7, with 7 bases identical to TRBD1. The junction had 6 bases not matched to a gene; V was cut back by 5 bases and J by 2 bases. There are 14 residues in the CDR3. Germline V gene sequence: CDR1 SGHNT, CDR2 YENEEA. CDR3 in amino acids: CASSRGQDPYEQYF. The CDR3 nucleotides read TGTGCCAGCAGCCGAGGACAGGACCCCTACGAGCAGTACTTC. The complete variable domain, with remaining parts taken from reference TRBV11-3 and TRBJ2-7, reads EAGVVQSPRYKIIEKKQPVAFWCNPISGHNTLYWYLQNLGQGPELLIRYENEEAVDDSQLPKDRFSAERLKGVDSTLKIQPAELGDSAVYLCASSRGQDPYEQYFGPGTRLTVT.

The rearrangement links TRBV3-1 (or the pseudogene TRBV3-2) to TRBJ1-2; unclear D gene. Germline CDR1 is LGHDT and CDR2 is YNNKEL (reference sequence). CDR3 length equals 14 residues. The ends were cut back, 2 bases at V and 4 bases at J, with 11 bases in the middle. CDR3 loop: CASSQTTGIYGYTF. For the CDR3, the DNA is TGTGCCAGCAGCCAAACCACGGGTATCTATGGCTACACCTTC.

The J gene is TRBJ1-2, the V gene TRBV7-8; possible D gene TRBD1, 5 bases. The CDR3 loop spans 13 amino acids. The V and J ends lost 4 bases and 6 bases respectively, with 12 bases between them. Looked up from germline, CDR1 is SGHVS and CDR2 is FQNEAQ. The CDR3 region has the DNA TGTGCCAGCAGCTCGGGGGACCCGCATGGCTACACCTTC. Amino acid sequence: CASSSGDPHGYTF.

The CDR3 DNA reads as TGCGCCAGCAGTCCCACCCCGGACAGGGTTCCCTACGAGCAGTACTTC. Its translation is CASSPTPDRVPYEQYF. This chain joins TRBV10-2 and TRBJ2-7, with TRBD1 matching 8 bases. The CDR3 loop spans 16 amino acids. Germline V gives CDR1 WSHSY, CDR2 SAAADI. The V gene end was trimmed by 5 bases and the J gene end by 2 bases; junction bases not matched to a gene: 11.

This clone was picked up a small number of times. The genes are TRBV30 and TRBJ1-4; D unclear. Germline V gives CDR1 GTSNPN, CDR2 SVGIG (reference sequence). Trimming took off 3 bases at V and 2 bases at J, with 10 bases between the two ends. The length of the CDR3 is 14 residues. CDR3 amino acids: CAWRKAGTNEKLFF. CDR3 nucleotides: TGTGCCTGGAGGAAGGCGGGGACTAATGAAAAACTGTTTTTT.

The chain joins TRBV30 to TRBJ1-6; D perhaps matches TRBD1 (5 bases). The CDR3 length is 11 residues. Trimming left V 5 bases short and J 9 bases short, with 8 bases between. From germline, CDR1 is GTSNPN and CDR2 SVGIG (reference sequence). The CDR3 DNA reads TGTGCCTGGGCGCAGGGTTCACCCCTCCACTTT. Translating it yields CAWAQGSPLHF.